This TCR beta chain stems from a study of T cell changes during pregnancy in multiple sclerosis. The data were produced by immunoSEQ multiplex PCR, yet TCRdb's version contains in-frame clones alone and is incomplete. The sample records some 80,000 clones, roughly nine tenths being singletons. The germline gives CDR1 SGHDN, CDR2 FVKESK. V lost 4 bases to trimming and J lost 4 bases, with 16 bases between them. The length of the CDR3 is 16 residues. The receptor's source is a female donor in good health, enrolled as a control in a pregnancy study. The sequenced sample was peripheral blood, obtained in the first trimester of pregnancy. V usage is TRBV14 and J usage is TRBJ1-4; weak D call: TRBD1 (5 bases). The DNA for the CDR3 is TGTGCCAGCAGCCCCCGACAGACCTCAGTTAATGAAAAACTGTTTTTT. Amino acids: CASSPRQTSVNEKLFF. Supplemented by reference TRBV14 and TRBJ1-4, the full variable domain reads EAGVTQFPSHSVIEKGQTVTLRCDPISGHDNLYWYRRVMGKEIKFLLHFVKESKQDESGMPNNRFLAERTGGTYSTLKVQPAELEDSGVYFCASSPRQTSVNEKLFFGSGTQLSVL.